Listed here are 30 T cell receptor beta chains from one sample, sequenced in a study of OX40 agonist ivuxolimab in advanced cancers. The data were produced by immunoSEQ multiplex PCR, yet TCRdb's version contains in-frame clones alone and is incomplete. The data show tens of thousands of clones, with roughly 90% seen just once and roughly 4.9% held by the top ten. This specimen consisted of CD4+ or CD8+ T cells sorted from blood, obtained in a trial of the OX40 agonist ivuxolimab. Source of these receptors: an adult with an advanced solid tumor such as melanoma, head and neck, liver or kidney cancer.

V and J are TRBV27 and TRBJ2-7; D is uncertain. Germline values: CDR1 MNHEY, CDR2 SMNVEV (reference sequence). The V gene lost 4 bases and the J gene lost 0 bases, with 10 bases spanning the gap. CDR3 length: 14 amino acids. The CDR3 is CASSSLQASYEQYV. The DNA of the CDR3 is TGTGCCAGCAGTTCACTCCAGGCCTCCTACGAGCAGTACGTC.

The chain is built from TRBV29-1 and TRBJ1-2; TRBD1 is a possible D gene (5 bases). Germline V lookup: CDR1 SQVTM, CDR2 ANQGSEA. Trimming removed 3 bases from V and 2 bases from J, with 19 bases in between. The CDR3 length is 16 residues. The CDR3 reads CSVDQRRAGLNYGYTF. The CDR3 region has the DNA TGCAGCGTTGACCAAAGGAGGGCAGGGTTGAACTATGGCTACACCTTC.

The J gene is TRBJ2-7, the V gene TRBV27; 9 bases are shared with TRBD2. CDR3 length: 17 residues. Germline V CDR1 and CDR2: MNHEY, SMNVEV (reference sequence). After removal of 6 bases from V and 1 base from J, the junction contained 13 bases not matched to a gene. CDR3 nucleotides: TGTGCCAGCAGCTTTTTAACCCATAGCGGGGGTTCCTACGAGCAGTACGTC. This encodes CASSFLTHSGGSYEQYV.

The rearrangement links TRBV27 to TRBJ1-1, with 7 bases identical to TRBD1. J lost 5 bases, V lost 8 bases, and 5 bases had no gene match. The CDR3 has 12 amino acids. Germline values: CDR1 MNHEY, CDR2 SMNVEV (reference sequence). The CDR3 DNA follows: TGTGCCAGCGCTCTACAGGGGACTGAAGCTTTCTTT. Residues: CASALQGTEAFF.

The rearrangement links TRBV27 to TRBJ2-7; D is unclear. Trimming took 2 bases from V and 0 from J, leaving 8 bases between them. Germline lookup yields CDR1 MNHEY and CDR2 SMNVEV (reference sequence). The CDR3 loop spans 14 amino acids. CDR3 amino acids: CASSLVGSSYEQYF. The CDR3 nucleotides are TGTGCCAGCAGTTTAGTGGGATCCTCCTACGAGCAGTACTTC.

This chain links TRBV12-5 with TRBJ1-1; D may be TRBD1 (6 bases). The ends were cut back, 6 bases at V and 4 bases at J, with 15 bases in the middle. The CDR3 runs to 14 residues. Germline V CDR1 and CDR2: LGHNT, FRNRAP. This CDR3 is CASGQGGPFTEAFF. The CDR3, as DNA: TGTGCTAGTGGACAGGGAGGGCCGTTCACTGAAGCTTTCTTT. The entire variable domain, with the rest obtained from reference TRBV12-5 and TRBJ1-1, is as follows: DARVTQTPRHKVTEMGQEVTMRCQPILGHNTVFWYRQTMMQGLELLAYFRNRAPLDDSGMPKDRFSAEMPDATLATLKIQPSEPRDSAVYFCASGQGGPFTEAFFGQGTRLTVV.

The chain carries TRBV28 and TRBJ2-3; 8 positions agree with TRBD1. CDR3 length: 12 amino acids. CDR1 is MDHEN and CDR2 is SYDVKM in the germline V gene. J lost 5 bases, V lost 11 bases, and 6 bases had no gene match. The CDR3 region has the DNA TGTGCCGGGGGACAGGCGGAAGATACGCAGTATTTT. Its protein product is CAGGQAEDTQYF.

The rearrangement joins TRBV5-1 to TRBJ2-3; D possibly corresponds to TRBD2 (6 bases). The CDR3 runs to 16 residues. Germline CDR1 is SGHRS and CDR2 is YFSETQ. V was trimmed by 1 base and J by 5 bases, leaving 17 bases between them. This chain's CDR3 is CASSLFVTRVEDTQYF. The CDR3 DNA reads as TGCGCCAGCAGCTTGTTTGTGACTAGGGTTGAAGATACGCAGTATTTT.

This sequence joins TRBV29-1 and TRBJ2-1; TRBD1 might be the D (6 bases). This CDR3 is built from 14 residues. CDR1 and CDR2 (germline): SQVTM, ANQGSEA. V lost 6 bases, J lost 0 bases, and 12 bases lay in between. CDR3 coding DNA: TGCAGCGTACACAGGGTTGACTCCTACAATGAGCAGTTCTTC. Translation: CSVHRVDSYNEQFF.

The V gene is TRBV15, the J gene TRBJ2-5; TRBD1 aligns across 10 bases. The germline CDR1 and CDR2 sequences are LNHNV and YYDKDF (reference sequence). The CDR3 has 17 residues. After removal of 5 bases from V and 1 base from J, the junction contained 10 bases not matched to a gene. The CDR3 DNA reads TGTGCCACCAGCTCTGAATGGGACAGGGGTTCCCAAGAGACCCAGTACTTC. Translating it yields CATSSEWDRGSQETQYF.

For the CDR3, the DNA is TGTGCCAGCAGCTCTAGCGGCTCCTACGAGCAGTACTTC. Translated: CASSSSGSYEQYF. The J gene is TRBJ2-7, the V gene TRBV7-9, with 7 positions matching TRBD2. This CDR3 spans 13 amino acids. The ends lost 4 bases at V and 0 bases at J; junction bases unmatched: 0. The germline CDR1 and CDR2 sequences are SEHNR and FQNEAQ (reference sequence).

The chain combines TRBV11-2 with TRBJ2-7; D call uncertain. Deletions cut 1 base from V and 2 bases from J, with 15 bases between. The CDR3 consists of 16 residues. CDR1 and CDR2 (germline): SGHAT, FQNNGV. The CDR3 sequence is CASSLGRHSQTYEQYF. The CDR3, as DNA: TGTGCCAGCAGCTTAGGTCGGCACTCACAAACCTACGAGCAGTACTTC. Full variable domain (outside the CDR3, taken from reference TRBV11-2 and TRBJ2-7): EAGVAQSPRYKIIEKRQSVAFWCNPISGHATLYWYQQILGQGPKLLIQFQNNGVVDDSQLPKDRFSAERLKGVDSTLKIQPAKLEDSAVYLCASSLGRHSQTYEQYFGPGTRLTVT.

The chain uses TRBV9 and TRBJ2-2; 8 nucleotides match TRBD1. Germline CDR1 SGDLS, CDR2 YYNGEE. V lost 2 bases, J lost 1 base, and 7 bases stayed unmatched. The CDR3 sequence is 17 residues long. The CDR3 nucleotides read TGTGCCAGCAGCGTCAAGGGAGACAGGGGGAACACCGGGGAGCTGTTTTTT. This gives the protein CASSVKGDRGNTGELFF.

The chain uses TRBV5-5 and TRBJ2-7; tentatively, D is TRBD1 (5 bases). The V gene lost 1 base and the J gene lost 2 bases, with 13 bases spanning the gap. CDR1 is SGHKS and CDR2 is YYEKEE in the germline V gene (reference sequence). The CDR3 is 15 residues long. For the CDR3, the DNA is TGTGCCAGCAGCTTGAGTGTACAGGTGGCCTACGAGCAGTACTTC. This encodes CASSLSVQVAYEQYF.

The rearrangement joins TRBV9 to TRBJ2-7; D possibly corresponds to TRBD2 (5 bases). Germline V CDR1 and CDR2: SGDLS, YYNGEE. This CDR3 comprises 15 residues. V was shortened by 4 bases and J by 2 bases, with 16 bases between the two germline ends. The CDR3 DNA is TGTGCCAGCAGCCCTAGGACCGACTATACCTACGAGCAGTACTTC. Its protein product is CASSPRTDYTYEQYF.

The chain is built from TRBV9 and TRBJ1-3; D not certain. CDR1 SGDLS and CDR2 YYNGEE come from the germline V gene. The CDR3 has 15 amino acids. The V end lost 1 base, the J end lost 6 bases, and 14 bases lay between the germline ends. DNA for the CDR3: TGTGCCAGCAGCGTAACGGGAGCCGCTCTAAACACCATATATTTT. Amino acid sequence: CASSVTGAALNTIYF.

This chain links TRBV4-1 with TRBJ2-7; 7 nucleotides align to TRBD2. Germline V gives CDR1 MGHRA, CDR2 YSYEKL. V shed 0 bases, J shed 4 bases, and the junction held 9 bases outside the gene matches. The CDR3 is 16 amino acids. The DNA of the CDR3 is TGCGCCAGCAGCCAAGATATAGTTAGCGGGCCTTACGAGCAGTACTTC. Protein product: CASSQDIVSGPYEQYF.

The CDR3 region has the DNA TGTGCCAGCAGCTCAATAGCGGGCCACTACGAGCAGTACTTC. Its protein is CASSSIAGHYEQYF. The rearrangement links TRBV7-2 to TRBJ2-7, with 7 bases fitting TRBD2. The V segment lost 4 bases and the J segment 3 bases; nucleotides outside the gene matches: 6. The CDR3 has 14 amino acids. CDR1 and CDR2 (germline): SGHTA, FQGNSA.

The chain employs TRBV28 and TRBJ2-1, with 8 bases lining up with TRBD1. V shed 2 bases, J shed 9 bases, and the junction held 6 bases outside the gene matches. Germline loops: CDR1 MDHEN, CDR2 SYDVKM. The length of the CDR3 is 14 residues. The CDR3 reads CASSLQGAVSEQFF. The CDR3 DNA is TGTGCCAGCAGTTTACAGGGGGCGGTTAGTGAGCAGTTCTTC.

This chain uses TRBV27 with TRBJ1-2, with D maybe TRBD1 (6 bases). Looked up from germline, CDR1 is MNHEY and CDR2 is SMNVEV (reference sequence). Trimming cost V 6 bases and J 2 bases, with 19 bases left between them. This CDR3 contains 16 residues. CDR3 nucleotide sequence: TGTGCCAGCAGCCCCGCGGAGCCGGGACACAACTATGGCTACACCTTC. Protein sequence: CASSPAEPGHNYGYTF.

The CDR3 spells CASKHTGAGGFPLPSGEQFF. CDR3 sequence (DNA): TGTGCCAGCAAACACACGGGAGCGGGAGGGTTCCCGCTACCCTCGGGAGAGCAGTTCTTC. The V call is TRBV28, the J call TRBJ2-1; 10 nucleotides match TRBD2. CDR1 MDHEN and CDR2 SYDVKM come from the germline V gene. Unmatched junction bases numbered 28, after V lost 7 bases and J lost 10 bases. This CDR3 comprises 20 residues. Variable domain in full (rest from reference TRBV28 and TRBJ2-1): DVKVTQSSRYLVKRTGEKVFLECVQDMDHENMFWYRQDPGLGLRLIYFSYDVKMKEKGDIPEGYSVSREKKERFSLILESASTNQTSMYLCASKHTGAGGFPLPSGEQFFGPGTRLTVL.

This clone was picked up one time. The chain combines TRBV28 with TRBJ1-1; no clear D gene. Trimming cost V 6 bases and J 7 bases, with 15 bases left between them. The CDR3 is 13 amino acids. Germline V gene sequence: CDR1 MDHEN, CDR2 SYDVKM. CDR3 sequence: CASRIRGFGEAFF. The DNA for the CDR3 is TGTGCCAGCAGAATCCGAGGGTTCGGTGAAGCTTTCTTT.

The chain combines TRBV4-1 with TRBJ1-5, with TRBD1 as a possible D gene (5 bases). The CDR3 is made up of 15 amino acids. The V end was cut by 1 base, the J end by 7 bases, with 14 bases between. Germline V lookup: CDR1 MGHRA, CDR2 YSYEKL. CDR3 nucleotides: TGCGCCAGCAGCCAAGGCCCTCAGGGACGACAGCCCCAGCATTTT. Translated: CASSQGPQGRQPQHF.

This chain connects TRBV28 to TRBJ2-5; 8 nucleotides align to TRBD1. The CDR3 covers 15 residues. V was pared by 6 bases and J by 3 bases, with 9 bases of the junction left unmatched. Germline V gene lookup returns CDR1 MDHEN and CDR2 SYDVKM. The CDR3, as DNA: TGTGCCAGCAGCCCACCCGACAGGGGCGAAGAGACCCAGTACTTC. Translating gives CASSPPDRGEETQYF.

The chain uses TRBV27 and TRBJ1-5, with 8 positions matching TRBD1. Germline V gene lookup returns CDR1 MNHEY and CDR2 SMNVEV (reference sequence). V trimming: 8 bases; J trimming: 3 bases; junction bases outside the gene matches: 6. The CDR3 covers 14 residues. The CDR3 coding sequence is TGTGCCAGCGGTTGGACAGGGTCCAATCAGCCCCAGCATTTT. Translated, it gives CASGWTGSNQPQHF.

The chain is built from TRBV6-1 and TRBJ1-6; TRBD1 agrees at 7 bases. The V and J ends lost 10 bases and 7 bases, in that order; junction bases with no gene match: 13. This CDR3 contains 15 residues. Germline V lookup: CDR1 MNHNS, CDR2 SASEGT. CDR3 sequence: CAKEQEGAINSPLHF. CDR3 DNA sequence: TGTGCCAAAGAGCAGGAGGGGGCGATCAATTCACCCCTCCACTTT.

The chain employs TRBV4-1 and TRBJ2-2, with 9 bases identical to TRBD1. The junction had 10 bases not matched to a gene; V was cut back by 4 bases and J by 4 bases. The CDR3 consists of 17 residues. Germline CDR1 is MGHRA and CDR2 is YSYEKL. CDR3 sequence reads: CASSRDFWTGVTGELFF. As DNA, the CDR3 is TGCGCCAGCAGCCGCGACTTTTGGACAGGGGTCACCGGGGAGCTGTTTTTT.

The chain recombines TRBV4-3 with TRBJ1-1, with a possible D match to TRBD1 (6 bases). The CDR3 totals 15 residues. Germline assignment: CDR1 LGHNA and CDR2 YSLEER. V lost 0 bases and J lost 3, with 11 bases in between. The CDR3 sequence: CASSQDPTGHTEAFF. The CDR3 DNA is TGCGCCAGCAGCCAAGATCCTACAGGGCACACTGAAGCTTTCTTT.

This chain links TRBV5-1 with TRBJ1-1; TRBD1 is a possible D gene (5 bases). The CDR3 totals 13 residues. Germline V CDR1 and CDR2: SGHRS, YFSETQ. V was clipped by 4 bases and J by 3 bases, with 10 bases between them. The chain's CDR3 is CASSIGVDTEAFF. DNA for the CDR3: TGCGCCAGCAGCATAGGGGTCGACACTGAAGCTTTCTTT.

The chain employs TRBV13 and TRBJ1-6; tentative D call: TRBD1 (6 bases). With 1 base removed from V and 7 bases from J, the gap between germline ends came to 8 bases. The V gene's germline CDR1 is PRHDT and CDR2 FYEKMQ (reference sequence). The CDR3 spans 14 residues. CDR3 coding DNA: TGTGCCAGCAGCTTAGAGGGACAAAATTCACCCCTCCACTTT. It encodes CASSLEGQNSPLHF. Full variable domain (outside the CDR3, taken from reference TRBV13 and TRBJ1-6): AAGVIQSPRHLIKEKRETATLKCYPIPRHDTVYWYQQGPGQDPQFLISFYEKMQSDKGSIPDRFSAQQFSDYHSELNMSSLELGDSALYFCASSLEGQNSPLHFGNGTRLTVT.